This T cell receptor (beta chain) is from a study of monozygotic twins with inflammatory bowel disease. Overall study results and limits: What may have added variability to patient repertoires is that immunosuppressive treatments differed. Resolution of different T cell subtypes was not achieved.

TCRdb re-called the 5' RACE reads and catalogs CDR3 proteins one per entry, DNA excluded. Reported are around 97,000 distinct CDR3 sequences; the ten largest clones contain 1.9%. About this clonotype itself: What it binds is unknown.

The sequencing sample was made of blood. The clonotype was recovered from a human donor with ulcerative colitis or Crohn's disease, or a healthy co-twin of an affected twin (not recorded which).

The CDR3 here is CASSLGDRGQVNQPQHF. The chain employs TRBV7-2 and TRBJ1-5; as DNA is missing, the TRBD1 call by TCRdb cannot be tested. CDR3 length: 17 amino acids. Looked up from germline, CDR1 is SGHTA and CDR2 is FQGNSA.